This is a list of T cell receptor beta chains from one sample in a study of vaccination and CD4 T cells after COVID-19. TCRdb redid the calling of the PCR reads with MiXCR, one entry per CDR3 protein. The sample consists of about 10,000 distinct CDR3 sequences, around 40% of them appearing once. Antigen specificity for these receptors is unknown. Sequencing was carried out using CD4+ T cells from blood, cultured in vitro. Receptors were obtained from a human donor who had recovered from COVID-19. Each CDR3 is given with its conserved first and last residue. D genes are given only for firm matches. Some rows mark clone size as missing; the rest say once, few, many or name a class of expanded clone.

d_call	j_call	v_call	clone_size	cdr3_aa	cdr3_nt
.	TRBJ2-1	TRBV7-9	.	CASSSANEQFF	TGTGCCAGCAGCTCGGCAAATGAGCAGTTCTTC
.	TRBJ1-6	TRBV18	.	CASSPLSDSPLHF	TGTGCCAGCTCACCGCTCTCTGATTCACCCCTCCACTTT
TRBD2	TRBJ2-5	TRBV6-1	.	CASSVNAGLAGGPEKKTQYF	TGTGCCAGCAGTGTAAATGCGGGACTAGCGGGGGGCCCTGAAAAAAAGACCCAGTACTTC
.	TRBJ1-1	TRBV20-1	.	CSASETNTEAFF	TGCAGTGCTAGTGAGACAAACACTGAAGCTTTCTTT
TRBD1	TRBJ2-2	TRBV7-2	.	CASSPGGQGTAGELFF	TGTGCCAGCAGCCCTGGGGGACAGGGAACCGCCGGGGAGCTGTTTTTT
.	TRBJ2-7	TRBV4-3	.	CASSQDVNRGQYF	TGCGCCAGCAGCCAAGATGTGAACAGAGGGCAGTACTTC
TRBD1	TRBJ1-5	TRBV24-1	few	CATSGGRGRYGNQPQHF	TGTGCCACCAGTGGGGGCAGGGGGCGGTATGGTAATCAGCCCCAGCATTTT
TRBD2	TRBJ2-7	TRBV6-5	.	CASSWVSGGKRGYEQYF	TGTGCCAGCAGTTGGGTTAGCGGGGGAAAACGGGGATACGAGCAGTACTTC
.	TRBJ1-5	TRBV2	.	CASRRVNQPQHF	TGTGCCAGCCGACGGGTCAATCAGCCCCAGCATTTT
TRBD1	TRBJ1-2	TRBV6-1	few	CASSADRGYGYTF	TGTGCCAGCAGCGCGGACAGGGGATATGGCTACACCTTC
TRBD1	TRBJ2-5	TRBV11-3	once	CASSFRTGPQETQYF	TGTGCCAGCAGCTTTAGGACAGGGCCCCAAGAGACCCAGTACTTC
.	TRBJ1-1	TRBV5-1	.	CASSLAGGMANTEAFF	TGCGCCAGCAGCTTGGCCGGGGGGATGGCGAACACTGAAGCTTTCTTT
TRBD2	TRBJ2-2	TRBV6-1	.	CASSWNREAGELFF	TGTGCCAGCAGCTGGAACCGGGAGGCCGGGGAGCTGTTTTTT
TRBD2	TRBJ2-2	TRBV28	.	CASKTGRTSGRTGELFF	TGTGCCAGCAAGACAGGTCGGACTAGCGGGAGAACCGGGGAGCTGTTTTTT
.	TRBJ2-1	TRBV7-6	.	CASSGSRNEQFF	TGTGCCAGCAGCGGAAGTAGGAATGAGCAGTTCTTC
.	TRBJ2-2	TRBV12-3/TRBV12-4	.	CASRGRNTGELFF	TGTGCCAGCAGAGGGCGTAACACCGGGGAGCTGTTTTTT
TRBD2	TRBJ2-3	TRBV7-2	.	CASSWDYLSTDTQYF	TGTGCCAGCAGCTGGGACTATCTAAGCACAGATACGCAGTATTTT
.	TRBJ1-2	TRBV7-2	.	CASSLGQIFYGYTF	TGTGCCAGCAGCTTAGGCCAGATTTTCTATGGCTACACCTTC
.	TRBJ1-1	TRBV7-9	.	CASSLRDRPEAFF	TGTGCCAGCAGCCTACGGGACCGCCCTGAAGCTTTCTTT
TRBD2	TRBJ2-7	TRBV2	.	CASKSGRAVYEQYF	TGTGCCAGCAAGAGCGGGAGGGCCGTCTACGAGCAGTACTTC
.	TRBJ2-7	TRBV28	.	CASSLKGLREQYF	TGTGCCAGCAGTTTGAAGGGTCTCAGAGAGCAGTACTTC
.	TRBJ1-5	TRBV20-1	.	CSARGQKNQPQHF	TGCAGTGCTAGAGGACAGAAGAATCAGCCCCAGCATTTT
TRBD1	TRBJ1-2	TRBV5-5	.	CASSLAIQGAARGYTF	TGTGCCAGCAGCTTGGCCATTCAGGGGGCGGCAAGGGGCTACACCTTC
TRBD2	TRBJ2-7	TRBV9	.	CASSVGAGGIDEQYF	TGTGCCAGCAGCGTAGGAGCGGGAGGGATCGACGAGCAGTACTTC
.	TRBJ2-2	TRBV7-2	few	CASSLSGVDTGELFF	TGTGCCAGCAGCTTATCAGGGGTCGACACCGGGGAGCTGTTTTTT
.	TRBJ1-5	TRBV28	few	CASSLRPQVRPQHF	TGTGCCAGCAGTTTACGACCCCAAGTAAGGCCCCAGCATTTT
TRBD1	TRBJ1-2	TRBV5-6	.	CASSETGRGNYGYTF	TGTGCCAGCAGCGAGACAGGGAGAGGGAACTATGGCTACACCTTC
.	TRBJ1-2	TRBV20-1	few	CSARDQGTLEGYTF	TGCAGTGCTAGAGATCAGGGGACCCTGGAGGGCTACACCTTC
.	TRBJ2-2	TRBV6-1	few	CASSEWSLRGPGELFF	TGTGCCAGCAGTGAATGGTCCCTCCGGGGACCCGGGGAGCTGTTTTTT
.	TRBJ2-7	TRBV7-8	few	CASSPYRGLPRKIYEQYF	TGTGCCAGCAGCCCATACCGGGGACTCCCGAGAAAGATCTACGAGCAGTACTTC
TRBD2	TRBJ2-7	TRBV20-1	.	CSAETSGDTYEQYF	TGCAGTGCTGAGACTAGCGGGGACACCTACGAGCAGTACTTC
TRBD1	TRBJ2-7	TRBV12-3/TRBV12-4	.	CASSPAGQAYEQYF	TGTGCCAGCAGCCCAGCCGGACAGGCCTACGAGCAGTACTTC
.	TRBJ1-2	TRBV2	few	CASSEGNNYGYTF	TGTGCCAGCAGTGAGGGGAATAACTATGGCTACACCTTC
TRBD2	TRBJ2-3	TRBV19	.	CASSMVLAGEGDTQYF	TGTGCCAGTAGTATGGTACTAGCGGGAGAGGGAGATACGCAGTATTTT
.	TRBJ1-4	TRBV7-9	.	CASYPSPYHGNEKLFF	TGTGCCAGCTACCCATCACCGTACCACGGTAATGAAAAACTGTTTTTT
.	TRBJ2-1	TRBV28	.	CASHRWGANNEQFF	TGTGCCAGCCACAGGTGGGGGGCAAACAATGAGCAGTTCTTC
.	TRBJ2-7	TRBV7-7	.	CASSLAQGGSYEQYF	TGTGCCAGCAGCTTAGCACAGGGAGGCTCCTACGAGCAGTACTTC
TRBD1	TRBJ1-2	TRBV7-2	few	CASSFYLTGDDGYTF	TGTGCCAGCAGCTTTTATCTAACAGGGGACGATGGCTACACCTTC
.	TRBJ1-1	TRBV10-3	.	CAISLGASEAFF	TGTGCCATCAGCCTAGGGGCGTCTGAAGCTTTCTTT
.	TRBJ2-7	TRBV21-1	few	CASSNLKIHRGHSYEQYF	TGTGCCAGCAGCAACCTAAAGATTCACCGGGGACATAGCTACGAGCAGTACTTC
TRBD1	TRBJ1-6	TRBV19	few	CASGEDRPTSPLHF	TGTGCCAGTGGGGAGGACAGGCCTACGTCACCCCTCCACTTT
TRBD1	TRBJ1-2	TRBV20-1	.	CSVDRDRGYGYTF	TGCAGTGTCGACCGGGACAGGGGGTATGGCTACACCTTC
TRBD2	TRBJ2-3	TRBV6-2/TRBV6-3	few	CASSFRLAGDTDTQYF	TGTGCCAGCAGTTTTCGACTAGCGGGGGACACAGATACGCAGTATTTT
.	TRBJ2-3	TRBV20-1	few	CSASLGDKAFTDTQYF	TGCAGTGCTAGCTTGGGGGACAAGGCTTTCACAGATACGCAGTATTTT
.	TRBJ1-3	TRBV6-1	.	CASSEPGVGGNTIYF	TGTGCCAGCAGTGAACCAGGGGTTGGTGGAAACACCATATATTTT
TRBD1	TRBJ2-5	TRBV20-1	few	CSAMGTGEGQETQYF	TGCAGTGCTATGGGGACAGGGGAGGGTCAAGAGACCCAGTACTTC
TRBD1	TRBJ1-4	TRBV7-8	.	CASSSGQGVREKLFF	TGTGCCAGCAGCTCGGGACAGGGAGTTCGGGAAAAACTGTTTTTT
TRBD2	TRBJ2-1	TRBV20-1	.	CSAPRSGTLNEQFF	TGCAGTGCTCCCCGTAGCGGGACCCTTAATGAGCAGTTCTTC
TRBD1	TRBJ2-5	TRBV6-1	.	CASIDRAETQYF	TGTGCCAGCATTGACAGGGCGGAGACCCAGTACTTC
.	TRBJ1-2	TRBV2	few	CASSGDRLEGYTF	TGTGCCAGCAGTGGGGACCGTCTGGAGGGCTACACCTTC
TRBD2	TRBJ2-2	TRBV20-1	.	CSARDPRLAGGPGTGELFF	TGCAGTGCTAGAGATCCCCGACTAGCGGGAGGGCCAGGCACCGGGGAGCTGTTTTTT
TRBD1	TRBJ2-5	TRBV7-9	few	CASSPRTGGETQYF	TGTGCCAGCAGCCCGAGGACAGGGGGAGAGACCCAGTACTTC
.	TRBJ1-6	TRBV4-2	few	CASSQGPSGLQAFSPLHF	TGTGCCAGCAGCCAAGGACCGAGCGGATTACAGGCATTTTCACCCCTCCACTTT
.	TRBJ1-2	TRBV6-5	.	CASSYGRGNGCYTF	TGTGCCAGCAGTTATGGACGGGGAAACGGGTGCTACACCTTC
.	TRBJ2-2	TRBV20-1	few	CSASLDTGELFF	TGCAGTGCTTCCCTAGACACCGGGGAGCTGTTTTTT
TRBD1	TRBJ1-1	TRBV28	few	CASSLTEGQRGFTEAFF	TGTGCCAGCAGCCTTACCGAGGGACAGAGGGGGTTCACTGAAGCTTTCTTT